The next 21 T cell receptor beta chains were all read from a single sample in a study of blood T cell repertoires in COVID-19. The method was immunoSEQ multiplex PCR; TCRdb's version includes in-frame clones alone and lacks a portion of them. The repertoire holds 150,000 to 200,000 clones, with 86% as singletons. Sequencing was done on a sample of peripheral blood. The receptors were gathered from a woman at least 80 years old in a cohort sampled during active or convalescent COVID-19.

V is TRBV5-6 and J is TRBJ2-7; maybe TRBD1 (6 bases). CDR3 size: 14 residues. Trimming cost V 2 bases and J 7 bases, with 16 bases left between them. The V gene's germline CDR1 is SGHDT and CDR2 YYEEEE. The CDR3 nucleotides are TGTGCCAGCAGCTTCCAAGGGGGAGCAAGAGAGCAGTACTTC. It yields the protein CASSFQGGAREQYF.

V gene TRBV29-1 combines with J gene TRBJ1-2, with 8 bases that match TRBD1. CDR3 length: 13 amino acids. V trimming: 7 bases; J trimming: 4 bases; junction bases outside the gene matches: 8. The germline CDR1 and CDR2 sequences are SQVTM and ANQGSEA. CDR3 sequence (DNA): TGCAGCGCTGGGGGGACAGGTTTCTATGGCTACACCTTC. Translated, it gives CSAGGTGFYGYTF.

This rearrangement joins TRBV5-4 to TRBJ2-7, with 10 bases identical to TRBD1. This CDR3 region has 14 residues. Unmatched junction bases numbered 4, after V lost 4 bases and J lost 3 bases. Germline CDR1 is SGHNT and CDR2 is YYREEE (reference sequence). The CDR3 DNA reads as TGTGCCAGCAGCGCGGACAGGGGGGTCTACGAGCAGTACGTC. Translating gives CASSADRGVYEQYV.

The chain recombines TRBV28 with TRBJ1-2, with TRBD1 matching 7 bases. The germline V gene has CDR1 MDHEN and CDR2 SYDVKM. V was clipped by 2 bases and J by 6 bases; unmatched bases: 6. This CDR3 comprises 14 residues. The CDR3 protein is CASSLTGELDGYTF. CDR3 coding DNA: TGTGCCAGCAGTTTAACAGGGGAACTTGATGGCTACACCTTC.

The chain is built from TRBV4-2 and TRBJ2-3; 8 nucleotides agree with TRBD1. The V gene end was trimmed by 4 bases and the J gene end by 2 bases; junction bases not matched to a gene: 5. This CDR3 has 15 amino acids. Per germline, CDR1 LGHNA and CDR2 YNFKEQ. This CDR3 reads CASSLDRGITDTQYF. CDR3 nucleotides: TGTGCCAGCAGCCTAGACAGGGGAATCACAGATACGCAGTATTTT.

This clone has only one observation. The chain recombines TRBV5-1 with TRBJ2-1; no firm D call. CDR1 is SGHRS and CDR2 is YFSETQ in the germline V gene. The CDR3 totals 13 residues. The V gene lost 5 bases and the J gene lost 5 bases, with 11 bases spanning the gap. DNA for the CDR3: TGCGCCAGCAGTCTAGATAGGAACAATGAGCAGTTCTTC. Encoded protein: CASSLDRNNEQFF.

This rearrangement joins TRBV7-9 to TRBJ2-3, with D possibly TRBD1 on 5 matching bases. CDR3 length: 17 amino acids. Trimming took 1 base from V and 0 from J, leaving 14 bases between them. Germline V gene data show CDR1 as SEHNR and CDR2 as FQNEAQ (reference sequence). The CDR3 is CASSLGQGWFSTDTQYF. CDR3 DNA: TGTGCCAGCAGCTTAGGCCAGGGCTGGTTTAGCACAGATACGCAGTATTTT. Drawing the rest from reference TRBV7-9 and TRBJ2-3, the complete variable domain is DTGVSQNPRHKITKRGQNVTFRCDPISEHNRLYWYRQTLGQGPEFLTYFQNEAQLEKSRLLSDRFSAERPKGSFSTLEIQRTEQGDSAMYLCASSLGQGWFSTDTQYFGPGTRLTVL.

This clone was counted only a few times. The genes are TRBV11-3 and TRBJ1-1, with TRBD1 matching over 7 bases. Unmatched junction bases numbered 6, after V lost 4 bases and J lost 4 bases. Germline loops: CDR1 SGHNT, CDR2 YENEEA. This CDR3 region has 14 residues. CDR3 DNA: TGTGCCAGCAGCTCTAGCCAGGGGGGCACTGAAGCTTTCTTT. Translation: CASSSSQGGTEAFF.

This clone was seen a single time. The chain has TRBV28 and TRBJ1-5; D is perhaps TRBD1 (5 bases). Germline CDR1 reads MDHEN; CDR2 reads SYDVKM. Trimming took off 5 bases at V and 1 base at J, with 9 bases between the two ends. The CDR3 is 14 residues long. The CDR3 protein is CASSRGGSNQPQHF. CDR3 DNA sequence: TGTGCCAGCAGTCGTGGGGGGAGCAATCAGCCCCAGCATTTT.

This chain connects TRBV2 to TRBJ2-3; 13 bases are shared with TRBD2. The CDR3 is made up of 18 amino acids. After removal of 6 bases from V and 4 bases from J, the junction contained 13 bases not matched to a gene. Germline CDR1 is SNHLY and CDR2 is FYNNEI. Here the CDR3 reads CASSRTSGRAGFPDTQYF. As DNA, the CDR3 is TGTGCCAGCAGCCGCACTAGCGGGAGGGCTGGTTTCCCAGATACGCAGTATTTT.

This clone was picked up one time. CDR3 nucleotide sequence: TGTGCCAGCAGCTTCCCTGAGCCGGGCACTGAAGCTTTCTTT. Encoded protein: CASSFPEPGTEAFF. The chain links TRBV7-8 to TRBJ1-1, with no clear D. The CDR3 contains 14 residues. Germline-derived CDR1 and CDR2 are SGHVS and FQNEAQ. Trimming removed 3 bases at V and 4 bases at J, with 12 bases between. Based on the CDR3 plus reference TRBV7-8 and TRBJ1-1, the full variable domain is GAGVSQSPRYKVAKRGQDVALRCDPISGHVSLFWYQQALGQGPEFLTYFQNEAQLDKSGLPSDRFFAERPEGSVSTLKIQRTQQEDSAVYLCASSFPEPGTEAFFGQGTRLTVV.

The V and J genes are TRBV3-1 (or the pseudogene TRBV3-2) and TRBJ2-1, with D possibly being TRBD2 (5 bases). V was cut by 8 bases and J by 3 bases, with 17 bases left in between. The CDR3 loop spans 15 amino acids. CDR1 is LGHDT and CDR2 is YNNKEL in the germline V gene (reference sequence). The chain's CDR3 is CASGRFEDFYNEQFF. In DNA form, the CDR3 reads TGTGCCAGCGGCCGTTTTGAGGACTTCTACAATGAGCAGTTCTTC.

The V and J genes are TRBV28 and TRBJ2-5; D perhaps matches TRBD2 (6 bases). The CDR3 contains 16 residues. Germline CDR1 is MDHEN and CDR2 is SYDVKM. The V end was cut by 1 base, the J end by 5 bases, with 17 bases between. The CDR3, as DNA: TGTGCCAGCAGTTTATCGCTCACTCCAAGCGGGGAGACCCAGTACTTC. Its protein product is CASSLSLTPSGETQYF.

The chain is built from TRBV27 and TRBJ2-2, with 9 bases matching TRBD1. Germline assignment: CDR1 MNHEY and CDR2 SMNVEV (reference sequence). This CDR3 is built from 16 residues. The J segment lost 3 bases and the V segment lost 5 bases, leaving 7 bases of the junction unmatched. For the CDR3, the DNA is TGTGCCAGCAGTCCCTCTCGGACAGGGGACACCGGGGAGCTGTTTTTT. Encoded protein: CASSPSRTGDTGELFF.

This clone was seen only a few times. This chain joins TRBV29-1 and TRBJ2-5, with 7 positions matching TRBD1. The CDR3 is 13 residues long. With 6 bases clipped from V and 4 bases from J, the junction kept 8 bases outside the gene matches. Germline-derived CDR1 and CDR2 are SQVTM and ANQGSEA. This CDR3 reads CSVLGDSRETQYF. For the CDR3, the DNA is TGCAGCGTGCTTGGGGACAGCAGAGAGACCCAGTACTTC.

The chain carries TRBV5-5 and TRBJ2-5, with 7 bases lining up with TRBD2. J lost 5 bases, V lost 2 bases, and 9 bases had no gene match. CDR1 is SGHKS and CDR2 is YYEKEE in the germline V gene (reference sequence). CDR3 length: 15 amino acids. CDR3 amino acids: CASSLHGLAAETQYF. The CDR3 nucleotides read TGTGCCAGCAGCTTACACGGCCTAGCGGCGGAGACCCAGTACTTC.

This clone was picked up a small number of times. This sequence joins TRBV19 and TRBJ1-5, with 8 nucleotides matching TRBD1. Germline V lookup: CDR1 LNHDA, CDR2 SQIVND (reference sequence). There are 15 residues in the CDR3. Trimming removed 4 bases from V and 4 bases from J; junction bases left unmatched: 6. CDR3 in amino acids: CASSRAGGRNQPQHF. DNA of the CDR3: TGTGCCAGTAGTAGAGCAGGGGGCCGGAATCAGCCCCAGCATTTT.

The chain has TRBV11-3 and TRBJ1-1, with no clear D. The CDR3 is 13 amino acids. Trimming cost V 5 bases and J 0 bases, with 7 bases left between them. Germline V gene sequence: CDR1 SGHNT, CDR2 YENEEA. The CDR3 protein is CASSVYLNTEAFF. The CDR3 coding sequence is TGTGCCAGCAGCGTGTACTTGAACACTGAAGCTTTCTTT.

V and J are TRBV7-9 and TRBJ2-3; D is unresolved. The ends were cut back, 2 bases at V and 0 bases at J, with 12 bases in the middle. The CDR3 extends over 16 amino acids. Germline CDR1 SEHNR, CDR2 FQNEAQ (reference sequence). The CDR3 here is CASSLTPGPSTDTQYF. The CDR3 DNA sequence: TGTGCCAGCAGCTTAACTCCGGGTCCTAGCACAGATACGCAGTATTTT.

This clone has more than one count but fewer than ten. This sequence joins TRBV24-1 and TRBJ1-2, with D perhaps TRBD1 (5 bases). From germline, CDR1 is KGHDR and CDR2 SFDVKD. Between the trimmed V and J ends, which lost 6 bases and 4 bases, there was a span of 14 bases. The CDR3 sequence is 14 residues long. The CDR3 reads CATSPTGVAYGYTF. CDR3 in DNA: TGTGCCACCAGTCCTACGGGGGTGGCCTATGGCTACACCTTC.

The chain uses TRBV6-2 or TRBV6-3 and TRBJ2-2, with TRBD1 identical over 9 bases. J was trimmed by 6 bases and V by 1 base; bases with no gene match: 12. The CDR3 spans 18 residues. Per the germline V gene, CDR1 is MNHEY and CDR2 is SVGEGT. For the CDR3, the DNA is TGTGCCAGCAGTTACTGGGGACAGGGAGGCTCGAGCGCCGGGGAGCTGTTTTTT. Translated, it gives CASSYWGQGGSSAGELFF.